This T cell receptor (beta chain) was captured in a study of EBV T-cell therapy then PD-1 blockade in nasopharyngeal carcinoma. Time point reported: 266 days after commencement of treatment, after nivolumab therapy. Treatment of the sample: AdE1-LMPpoly-expanded autologous EBV-specific T-cell therapy followed by anti-PD-1 nivolumab. Of note for this clone: The target antigen is unknown.

Produced via immunoSEQ multiplex PCR; TCRdb's table is partial and in-frame only. This table holds approximately 22,000 clones, about 81% found once. The CDR3 totals 13 residues. V was clipped by 3 bases and J by 7 bases, with 13 bases between them. CDR1 is SGDLS, CDR2 YYNGEE, per germline. The V and J genes are TRBV9 and TRBJ1-2; possible D gene TRBD1, 6 bases. The receptor's source is a man aged 35 to 55 with nasopharyngeal carcinoma. This specimen was CD8+ T cells from blood, taken at roughly day 270 from a patient whose treatment included autologous EBV-specific T cells and nivolumab. CDR3 nucleotide sequence: TGTGCCAGCAGCGATTCACAGGGCTTTGGCTACACCTTC. Protein product: CASSDSQGFGYTF.